This T cell receptor (beta chain) was found in a study of shared clonotypes between healthy human individuals. The repertoire was sequenced with immunoSEQ multiplex PCR; TCRdb's copy has only in-frame clones and lacks some. The table records just over 2,000,000 clones, roughly 94% of them present only once. CD8 cells classed as naive were CD45RO-negative and positively selected for CCR7, excluding terminally differentiated effector memory CD45RA+ cells. CDR1 is GTSNPN and CDR2 is SVGIG in the germline V gene (reference sequence). The germline V and J ends were trimmed by 4 bases and 0 bases, with 10 bases remaining between them. CDR3 length equals 13 residues.

The receptor comes from a man between 18 and 29 years old in good health. The sequenced sample was naive CD8+ T cells sorted from blood. The chain employs TRBV30 and TRBJ2-7; a weak D match, TRBD1 (5 bases). The CDR3 protein is CAWTSTDSYEQYF. The DNA for the CDR3 is TGTGCCTGGACCTCGACAGACTCCTACGAGCAGTACTTC.